One and the same sample provided the 29 T cell receptor beta chains below, sequenced in a study of T-cell reconstitution after alpha-beta-depleted transplantation in children. Preparation of the TCRbeta library used unique molecular identifiers. In TCRdb, the PCR reads were re-called with MiXCR into one record per CDR3 protein. Among about 280,000 distinct CDR3 sequences listed, around a tenth were seen once. The sequencing here drew on peripheral blood, taken 180 days after TCRalphabeta/CD19-depleted stem cell transplant. Receptors were obtained from a male patient aged 2 to 10 who had a stem cell transplant for chronic granulomatous disease, so the T cells may come from the graft donor.

This clonotype showed up many times. The J gene is TRBJ2-2, the V gene TRBV29-1; D unresolved. Germline V lookup: CDR1 SQVTM, CDR2 ANQGSEA. V shed 2 bases and J shed 0 bases, with 7 bases lying between them. This CDR3 region has 14 residues. CDR3 sequence: CSVEKSPNTGELFF. In DNA form, the CDR3 reads TGCAGCGTTGAAAAAAGTCCGAACACCGGGGAGCTGTTTTTT.

This clonotype was counted many times. The V and J genes are TRBV20-1 and TRBJ2-3; 10 bases map to TRBD1. V was clipped by 3 bases and J by 5 bases; unmatched bases: 5. CDR1 and CDR2 (germline): DFQATT, SNEGSKA (reference sequence). This CDR3 has 14 amino acids. The CDR3 nucleotides read TGCAGTGCTAGGCTGACAGGGGGCCTAGATACGCAGTATTTT. Encoded protein: CSARLTGGLDTQYF.

In its sample, this clonotype was seen many times. The chain uses TRBV29-1 and TRBJ2-3; the D gene is possibly TRBD1 (8 bases). Germline V gives CDR1 SQVTM, CDR2 ANQGSEA. V lost 4 bases and J 0 bases, leaving 11 bases between the germline ends. This CDR3 is built from 14 residues. The CDR3 sequence is CSVAQGGSTDTQYF. As DNA, the CDR3 is TGCAGCGTTGCACAGGGGGGGAGCACAGATACGCAGTATTTT.

This clonotype was detected many times. The chain links TRBV6-1 to TRBJ2-2; TRBD2 agrees at 7 bases. This CDR3 has 14 residues. J was trimmed by 4 bases and V by 8 bases; bases with no gene match: 7. Per the germline V gene, CDR1 is MNHNS and CDR2 is SASEGT. CDR3 nucleotide sequence: TGTGCCAGCCGGGACTACCATACCACCGGGGAGCTGTTTTTT. Its translation: CASRDYHTTGELFF.

This clonotype was seen repeatedly, ten times or more. The chain has TRBV10-2 and TRBJ2-7; no clear D gene. CDR3 length: 12 amino acids. The germline V and J ends were trimmed by 4 bases and 9 bases, with 13 bases remaining between them. The germline V gene has CDR1 WSHSY and CDR2 SAAADI. CDR3 residues: CASSVKGPGQYF. The CDR3 nucleotides are TGCGCCAGCAGTGTCAAAGGCCCTGGGCAGTACTTC.

The rearrangement uses TRBV7-3 and TRBJ2-1; TRBD1 matches 8 bases. CDR1 is SGHTA and CDR2 is FQGTGA in the germline V gene. V was clipped by 2 bases and J by 10 bases; unmatched bases: 7. This CDR3 has 14 amino acids. The CDR3 DNA follows: TGTGCCAGCAGCTTACGCCAGGGGGCTGGAGAGCAGTTCTTC. Translating it yields CASSLRQGAGEQFF.

This clonotype was counted at least ten times. The gene calls are TRBV6-1 and TRBJ2-7; D remains unclear. The V gene's germline CDR1 is MNHNS and CDR2 SASEGT. The CDR3 extends over 21 amino acids. The V end lost 4 bases, the J end lost 4 bases, and 35 bases lay between the germline ends. The DNA of the CDR3 is TGTGCCAGCAGTGGCCCTTTGCGCGGTTTGCTAGGGCGAGGTCGGCGGTACGAGCAGTACTTC. It yields the protein CASSGPLRGLLGRGRRYEQYF.

This clonotype was found many times. V usage is TRBV29-1 and J usage is TRBJ2-3; possibly TRBD2 for D (6 bases). The germline V gene encodes CDR1 SQVTM and CDR2 ANQGSEA. Trimming took 4 bases from V and 6 from J, leaving 14 bases between them. This CDR3 comprises 13 residues. CDR3 loop: CSVALTSKDTQYF. In DNA form, the CDR3 reads TGCAGCGTTGCCCTAACTAGCAAGGATACGCAGTATTTT.

Concerning this clonotype itself: A read error may explain this, as a much larger clone is one base away. The chain joins TRBV7-3 to TRBJ2-2; tentatively, D is TRBD2 (6 bases). Germline V CDR1 and CDR2: SGHTA, FQGTGA. The CDR3 has 14 residues. The CDR3 spells CASSLTGETGELSF. CDR3 in DNA: TGTGCCAGCAGCTTGACGGGGGAGACCGGGGAGCTGTCTTTT.

This clonotype appeared many times. The chain has TRBV29-1 and TRBJ2-1, with TRBD2 matching over 7 bases. V gave up 7 bases and J gave up 1 base; unmatched junction bases: 13. Germline V gene sequence: CDR1 SQVTM, CDR2 ANQGSEA. CDR3 length equals 16 residues. The CDR3 reads CSEAQRGYPSYNEQFF. Written as DNA, the CDR3 is TGCAGCGAAGCCCAGCGGGGTTACCCATCCTACAATGAGCAGTTCTTC.

This clonotype was picked up many times. The chain recombines TRBV12-3 or TRBV12-4 with TRBJ1-1; a weak D match, TRBD1 (6 bases). This CDR3 is built from 17 residues. V lost 3 bases and J lost 0, with 17 bases in between. CDR3 residues: CASSLGQGSSLNTEAFF. Written as DNA, the CDR3 is TGTGCCAGCAGTTTGGGGCAGGGGTCATCCTTGAACACTGAAGCTTTCTTT.

In its sample, this clonotype was seen many times. The chain couples TRBV5-1 to TRBJ2-5, with D possibly being TRBD1 (6 bases). Germline-derived CDR1 and CDR2 are SGHRS and YFSETQ. Trimming removed 1 base at V and 5 bases at J, with 15 bases between. This CDR3 is built from 15 residues. CDR3 region: CASSLSQGSGETQYF. Written as DNA, the CDR3 is TGCGCCAGCAGCTTGTCACAGGGTTCGGGGGAGACCCAGTACTTC.

This clonotype was seen repeatedly, ten times or more. The chain couples TRBV4-3 to TRBJ2-3; 7 positions match TRBD2. Looked up from germline, CDR1 is LGHNA and CDR2 is YSLEER. After removal of 0 bases from V and 8 bases from J, the junction contained 11 bases not matched to a gene. The CDR3 totals 16 residues. Here the CDR3 reads CASSQESSGASSTQYF. The DNA for the CDR3 is TGCGCCAGCAGCCAAGAATCTAGCGGCGCATCGTCTACGCAGTATTTT.

This clonotype has at least ten counts. The V and J genes are TRBV29-1 and TRBJ1-1, with a possible D match to TRBD1 (6 bases). CDR1 is SQVTM, CDR2 ANQGSEA, per germline. V was shortened by 4 bases and J by 0 bases, with 9 bases between the two germline ends. The CDR3 contains 13 residues. CDR3 region: CSVAGAMNTEAFF. The CDR3 DNA is TGCAGCGTTGCAGGGGCGATGAACACTGAAGCTTTCTTT.

This clonotype appeared many times. The CDR3 loop is CASSHYSASGANVLTF. The DNA for the CDR3 is TGTGCCAGCAGCCATTACTCAGCCTCTGGGGCCAACGTCCTGACTTTC. The J gene is TRBJ2-6, the V gene TRBV6-5; D is uncertain. Per germline, CDR1 MNHEY and CDR2 SVGAGI. The ends were cut back, 6 bases at V and 0 bases at J, with 12 bases in the middle. The CDR3 runs 16 residues.

The sample holds many counts of this clonotype. The CDR3 nucleotides are TGCAGCGTTGGAGGTCTGGGGAGATTCCCTTACAATGAGCAGTTCTTC. Protein sequence: CSVGGLGRFPYNEQFF. This chain links TRBV29-1 with TRBJ2-1, with a tentative D call TRBD2 (5 bases). Trimming stripped 4 bases from V and 4 bases from J, with 20 bases between. Germline V gene lookup returns CDR1 SQVTM and CDR2 ANQGSEA. The CDR3 sequence is 16 residues long.

In its sample, this clonotype was seen many times. The chain has TRBV5-1 and TRBJ2-3; 9 bases agree with TRBD2. Germline assignment: CDR1 SGHRS and CDR2 YFSETQ. The CDR3 runs to 18 residues. V lost 0 bases, J lost 5 bases, and 13 bases stayed unmatched. DNA for the CDR3: TGCGCCAGCAGCTTGGAAGGTGTAGCGGGGGCTCGGGTAGATACGCAGTATTTT. The encoded protein is CASSLEGVAGARVDTQYF.

The rearrangement joins TRBV18 to TRBJ2-1; TRBD1 matches at 10 bases. The junction had 15 bases not matched to a gene; V was cut back by 3 bases and J by 7 bases. The germline gives CDR1 KGHSH, CDR2 LQKENI. There are 18 residues in the CDR3. The chain's CDR3 is CASSPQGPGQGLTNEQFF. In nucleotides, the CDR3 is TGTGCCAGCTCACCCCAGGGGCCGGGACAGGGGTTGACGAATGAGCAGTTCTTC.

This chain connects TRBV20-1 to TRBJ2-3; 12 bases match TRBD1. Trimming cost V 5 bases and J 8 bases; bases outside gene matches: 11. CDR1 is DFQATT and CDR2 is SNEGSKA in the germline V gene (reference sequence). The CDR3 is 15 residues long. In DNA, the CDR3 is TGCAGTGCTGGTGGGACAGGGGGCCTGTCAGTTACGCAGTATTTT. Its protein is CSAGGTGGLSVTQYF.

Comments on this clonotype: The junction departs from the called germline gene at one end, perhaps through a read error. The chain joins TRBV7-9 to TRBJ2-1; the match to TRBD2 covers 7 bases. The CDR3 contains 14 residues. Germline V gene data show CDR1 as SEHNR and CDR2 as FQNEAQ (reference sequence). The CDR3 protein is CASSRTSARNEEFF. In DNA form, the CDR3 reads TGTGCCAGCAGCAGAACTAGCGCCCGCAATGAGGAGTTCTTC.

This clonotype was seen repeatedly, ten times or more. The chain employs TRBV27 and TRBJ1-6; the D gene is possibly TRBD1 (6 bases). Germline CDR1 and CDR2: MNHEY and SMNVEV (reference sequence). V dropped 0 bases and J dropped 9 bases, with 15 bases sitting between them. CDR3 length: 16 residues. The CDR3 sequence is CASSLSGRGTGSPLHF. The CDR3 nucleotides read TGTGCCAGCAGTTTATCGGGCAGGGGTACGGGTTCACCCCTCCACTTT.

As concerns this clonotype: A much larger clone lies one base from this, so it may be a read error. The chain employs TRBV7-2 and TRBJ2-5, with a weak D call TRBD2 (5 bases). The CDR3 has 14 residues. Per the germline V gene, CDR1 is SGHTA and CDR2 is FQGNSA. V was trimmed by 9 bases and J by 1 base, leaving 15 bases between them. The CDR3 DNA follows: TGTGCCAGAAGCCAGACGAGGGCCCAAGAGACCCAGTACTTC. Translated: CARSQTRAQETQYF.

This clonotype came up many times. The rearrangement links TRBV7-2 to TRBJ2-3; tentative D call: TRBD2 (6 bases). V was pared by 6 bases and J by 2 bases, with 15 bases between. The CDR3 has 15 residues. Germline V CDR1 and CDR2: SGHTA, FQGNSA. The chain's CDR3 is CASRHTGTVTDTQYF. CDR3 sequence (DNA): TGTGCCAGCAGACACACCGGGACTGTCACAGATACGCAGTATTTT.

This rearrangement joins TRBV18 to TRBJ2-1; TRBD1 agrees at 7 bases. V shed 4 bases, J shed 7 bases, and the junction held 10 bases outside the gene matches. Germline lookup yields CDR1 KGHSH and CDR2 LQKENI. CDR3 length: 15 amino acids. The DNA of the CDR3 is TGTGCCAGCTCACTGGGACAGTCAATGCTTAATGAGCAGTTCTTC. Amino acids: CASSLGQSMLNEQFF. Complete variable domain (other parts from reference TRBV18 and TRBJ2-1): NAGVMQNPRHLVRRRGQEARLRCSPMKGHSHVYWYRQLPEEGLKFMVYLQKENIIDESGMPKERFSAEFPKEGPSILRIQQVVRGDSAAYFCASSLGQSMLNEQFFGPGTRLTVL.

This chain connects TRBV15 to TRBJ2-7, with D hard to call. The CDR3 loop spans 11 amino acids. Germline loops: CDR1 LNHNV, CDR2 YYDKDF (reference sequence). V was shortened by 0 bases and J by 7 bases, with 4 bases between the two germline ends. This chain's CDR3 is CATSRDGEQYF. In nucleotides, the CDR3 is TGTGCCACCAGCAGAGATGGGGAGCAGTACTTC.

This clonotype has at least ten counts. The chain employs TRBV9 and TRBJ1-1, with D perhaps TRBD1 (5 bases). The germline V gene encodes CDR1 SGDLS and CDR2 YYNGEE. The ends were cut back, 0 bases at V and 5 bases at J, with 14 bases in the middle. This CDR3 is built from 15 residues. CDR3 region: CASSVEGLGVTEAFF. The DNA of the CDR3 is TGTGCCAGCAGCGTAGAGGGGTTGGGTGTGACTGAAGCTTTCTTT.

In this sample, this clonotype turned up many times. The chain combines TRBV12-3 or TRBV12-4 with TRBJ2-7; 10 positions match TRBD2. The CDR3 runs 17 residues. Trimming cost V 1 base and J 3 bases; bases outside gene matches: 9. CDR3 coding DNA: TGTGCCAGCAGTTTAGGGGACCTAGCGGGAGCATTCTACGAGCAGTACTTC. Its translation is CASSLGDLAGAFYEQYF.

This clonotype showed up just a few times. V is TRBV12-3 or TRBV12-4 and J is TRBJ1-6, with D unclear. Trimming removed 7 bases at V and 6 bases at J, with 10 bases between. This CDR3 comprises 13 residues. In DNA form, the CDR3 reads TGTGCCAGCACTTACCGACCTAATTCACCCCTCCACTTT. Translated: CASTYRPNSPLHF.

At least ten counts were recorded for this clonotype. The V call is TRBV7-3, the J call TRBJ2-3; 8 nucleotides line up with TRBD1. Germline CDR1 SGHTA, CDR2 FQGTGA. CDR3 length: 16 residues. Trimming removed 5 bases from V and 3 bases from J; junction bases left unmatched: 10. The CDR3: CASSTGQEWGTDTQYF. In nucleotides, the CDR3 is TGTGCCAGCAGCACGGGACAGGAATGGGGAACAGATACGCAGTATTTT.